What follows are 27 T cell receptor beta chains derived from one specimen sequenced in a study of T cells after yellow fever vaccination. From the 5' RACE reads, TCRdb called clonotypes with MiXCR, one entry per CDR3 protein. The repertoire holds around 360,000 distinct CDR3 sequences, 9.5% to 13% seen once, with around 20% in the top ten. This specimen consisted of PBMCs, obtained on the day of the first yellow fever vaccination. The source of these receptors is a man aged 18-30 years who received the YFV17D yellow fever vaccine.

This clonotype was observed a few times. This rearrangement joins TRBV11-2 to TRBJ1-1; the D is unclear. Germline V gene sequence: CDR1 SGHAT, CDR2 FQNNGV. The CDR3 has 11 residues. Trimming cost V 1 base and J 10 bases, with 7 bases left between them. The CDR3 nucleotides read TGTGCCAGCAGCTTAGGCCCCGTAGCTTTCTTT. It translates to CASSLGPVAFF.

The V and J genes are TRBV3-1 and TRBJ1-1; D gene unclear. V lost 4 bases and J lost 7, with 10 bases in between. The CDR3 spans 12 residues. CDR1 and CDR2 (germline): LGHDT, YNNKEL (reference sequence). In nucleotides, the CDR3 is TGTGCCAGCAGCCCCCTGTCCGGTGAAGCTTTCTTT. This translates into CASSPLSGEAFF.

This clonotype showed up just a few times. This chain connects TRBV20-1 to TRBJ1-6; D is undetermined. Germline CDR1 reads DFQATT; CDR2 reads SNEGSKA (reference sequence). This CDR3 has 13 residues. V gave up 4 bases and J gave up 9 bases, with 13 bases separating them. CDR3 in amino acids: CSAKRTGSSPLHF. As DNA, the CDR3 is TGCAGTGCTAAGCGGACGGGTAGTTCACCCCTCCACTTT.

This clonotype was found a few times. The chain couples TRBV7-2 to TRBJ1-5; no clear D. The germline V gene has CDR1 SGHTA and CDR2 FQGNSA. The CDR3 is made up of 13 amino acids. V lost 1 base and J 7 bases, leaving 8 bases between the germline ends. The CDR3 DNA reads as TGTGCCAGCAGCTTAGTAACGAACCAGCCCCAGCATTTT. The encoded protein is CASSLVTNQPQHF.

The chain employs TRBV4-1 and TRBJ2-7; TRBD2 is a possible D gene (5 bases). The V and J ends lost 1 base and 7 bases respectively, with 14 bases between them. The CDR3 runs 14 residues. CDR1 and CDR2 from the germline V gene are MGHRA and YSYEKL. The CDR3 region is CASSQVAGLGEQYV. The CDR3 coding sequence is TGCGCCAGCAGCCAAGTCGCGGGTCTTGGGGAGCAGTACGTC.

To note about this clonotype: Mismatch with germline at one junction end may stem from a read error. The chain has TRBV18 and TRBJ2-5; D is possibly TRBD1 (5 bases). CDR1 and CDR2 (germline): KGHSH, LQKENI. CDR3 length: 15 residues. CDR3 coding DNA: TGTGCCAGCTCAATGACAGACCCTCAAGTTTCCAGCGTGGTGTTC. This translates into CASSMTDPQVSSVVF.

This clonotype was seen a handful of times. This chain connects TRBV29-1 to TRBJ1-5; perhaps TRBD1 as D (6 bases). The length of the CDR3 is 13 residues. The V end was cut by 4 bases, the J end by 3 bases, with 10 bases between. CDR1 SQVTM and CDR2 ANQGSEA come from the germline V gene. In DNA form, the CDR3 reads TGCAGCGTTGGACAGGAGCCCAATCAGCCCCAGCATTTT. Its translation: CSVGQEPNQPQHF.

This clonotype occurred a few times. The V and J genes are TRBV20-1 and TRBJ1-2, with a possible D match to TRBD1 (5 bases). Trimming removed 3 bases from V and 4 bases from J, with 9 bases in between. The CDR3 loop spans 12 amino acids. Germline assignment: CDR1 DFQATT and CDR2 SNEGSKA (reference sequence). In nucleotides, the CDR3 is TGCAGTGCTAGTCACAGGAGCTATGGCTACACCTTC. Amino acid sequence: CSASHRSYGYTF.

This clonotype came up many times. The chain joins TRBV12-3 or TRBV12-4 to TRBJ2-7; perhaps TRBD1 as D (5 bases). V lost 5 bases and J 4 bases, leaving 15 bases between the germline ends. The length of the CDR3 is 14 residues. Here the CDR3 DNA reads TGTGCCAGCAGTCTCTCAGGACAACTATACGAGCAGTACTTC. Amino acid sequence: CASSLSGQLYEQYF.

This rearrangement joins TRBV28 to TRBJ1-4; D unresolved. V was clipped by 4 bases and J by 8 bases, with 8 bases between them. The CDR3 has 12 amino acids. The V gene's germline CDR1 is MDHEN and CDR2 SYDVKM. The CDR3 bases are TGTGCCAGCAGTTCACGGAGGGAAAAACTGTTTTTT. It yields the protein CASSSRREKLFF.

The chain recombines TRBV7-9 with TRBJ2-3; no clear D. Between the trimmed V and J ends, which lost 2 bases and 2 bases, there was a span of 14 bases. The CDR3 totals 16 residues. Germline V gene data show CDR1 as SEHNR and CDR2 as FQNEAQ (reference sequence). The CDR3 DNA reads TGTGCCAGCAGCTTATCGGCTTGGGCTAACACAGATACGCAGTATTTT. Protein sequence: CASSLSAWANTDTQYF.

This clonotype was detected a few times. The rearrangement uses TRBV10-1 and TRBJ2-7; D is possibly TRBD1 or TRBD2 (5 bases each). The germline CDR1 and CDR2 sequences are WNHNN and SYGVQD (reference sequence). V lost 8 bases to trimming and J lost 0 bases, with 17 bases between them. The CDR3 runs 15 residues. CDR3: CASSPRGPFSYEQYF. As DNA, the CDR3 is TGCGCCAGCTCCCCCCGGGGCCCTTTCTCCTACGAGCAGTACTTC.

This clonotype was observed a handful of times. The rearrangement uses TRBV24-1 and TRBJ2-3; D might be TRBD1 (6 bases). V was cut by 8 bases and J by 0 bases, with 8 bases left in between. CDR1 and CDR2 (germline): KGHDR, SFDVKD. CDR3 length: 13 amino acids. The CDR3 region has the DNA TGTGCCACCAAGGACAGCAGCACAGATACGCAGTATTTT. Residues: CATKDSSTDTQYF.

This clonotype was seen a handful of times. The rearrangement joins TRBV4-1 to TRBJ2-3; D might be TRBD2 (5 bases). Germline V CDR1 and CDR2: MGHRA, YSYEKL. The CDR3 has 15 amino acids. Trimming removed 1 base from V and 2 bases from J, with 10 bases in between. The CDR3 DNA reads TGCGCCAGCAGCCAAGGAGGGTGGGCCACAGATACGCAGTATTTT. Amino acid sequence: CASSQGGWATDTQYF.

V usage is TRBV7-2 and J usage is TRBJ2-1; the match to TRBD2 covers 9 bases. V lost 4 bases, J lost 10 bases, and 2 bases stayed unmatched. The germline gives CDR1 SGHTA, CDR2 FQGNSA. The CDR3 contains 12 residues. The CDR3: CASSSLAGEQFF. CDR3 nucleotides: TGTGCCAGCAGCTCTCTAGCGGGGGAGCAGTTCTTC. The full variable domain, with the rest looked up from reference TRBV7-2 and TRBJ2-1, is GAGVSQSPSNKVTEKGKDVELRCDPISGHTALYWYRQSLGQGLEFLIYFQGNSAPDKSGLPSDRFSAERTGGSVSTLTIQRTQQEDSAVYLCASSSLAGEQFFGPGTRLTVL.

This clonotype has just a few counts. The chain joins TRBV6-5 to TRBJ2-3; 8 bases line up with TRBD1. The germline V gene has CDR1 MNHEY and CDR2 SVGAGI. The CDR3 runs to 11 residues. V was pared by 6 bases and J by 13 bases, with 6 bases of the junction left unmatched. CDR3 nucleotide sequence: TGTGCCAGCAGGTACAGGGGGTCGGAGTATTTT. Amino acids: CASRYRGSEYF.

This CDR3 is CASSYLKEHSPLHF. The CDR3 DNA follows: TGTGCCAGCAGTTACCTGAAGGAACATTCACCCCTCCACTTT. The rearrangement links TRBV6-5 to TRBJ1-6; D call uncertain. V was trimmed by 2 bases and J by 8 bases, leaving 10 bases between them. CDR1 is MNHEY, CDR2 SVGAGI, per germline. This CDR3 is 14 amino acids long.

This clonotype was recorded a few times. V and J are TRBV5-1 and TRBJ2-7; a weak D match, TRBD1 (5 bases). CDR3 length: 12 residues. V was cut by 2 bases and J by 6 bases, with 9 bases left in between. Germline-derived CDR1 and CDR2 are SGHRS and YFSETQ. The CDR3 DNA follows: TGCGCCAGCAGCTTAACAGGTTCCGAGCAGTACTTC. This sequence encodes CASSLTGSEQYF. Based on the CDR3 plus reference TRBV5-1 and TRBJ2-7, the full variable domain is KAGVTQTPRYLIKTRGQQVTLSCSPISGHRSVSWYQQTPGQGLQFLFEYFSETQRNKGNFPGRFSGRQFSNSRSEMNVSTLELGDSALYLCASSLTGSEQYFGPGTRLTVT.

The chain has TRBV27 and TRBJ2-5, with D perhaps TRBD1 or TRBD2 (5 bases each). V dropped 3 bases and J dropped 2 bases, with 13 bases sitting between them. This CDR3 comprises 15 residues. Germline V gene lookup returns CDR1 MNHEY and CDR2 SMNVEV (reference sequence). CDR3 DNA: TGTGCCAGCAGTTTGAAATCCTGGGGGCAAGAGACCCAGTACTTC. This sequence encodes CASSLKSWGQETQYF.

The chain couples TRBV11-2 to TRBJ1-2; D call uncertain. CDR3 length: 18 amino acids. Looked up from germline, CDR1 is SGHAT and CDR2 is FQNNGV. V lost 2 bases, J lost 0 bases, and 19 bases lay in between. Written as DNA, the CDR3 is TGTGCCAGCAGCTTATTCGCCAGACCTAGACAAGCTAACTATGGCTACACCTTC. Its translation: CASSLFARPRQANYGYTF.

This clonotype appeared a few times. This chain links TRBV7-9 with TRBJ2-7, with TRBD2 matching over 9 bases. There are 13 residues in the CDR3. Unmatched junction bases numbered 4, after V lost 5 bases and J lost 5 bases. CDR1 is SEHNR, CDR2 FQNEAQ, per germline (reference sequence). Here the CDR3 reads CASSPIAGDEQYF. The CDR3 DNA is TGTGCCAGCAGCCCGATAGCGGGGGACGAGCAGTACTTC. Full variable domain (missing parts from reference TRBV7-9 and TRBJ2-7): DTGVSQNPRHKITKRGQNVTFRCDPISEHNRLYWYRQTLGQGPEFLTYFQNEAQLEKSRLLSDRFSAERPKGSFSTLEIQRTEQGDSAMYLCASSPIAGDEQYFGPGTRLTVT.

In its sample, this clonotype was seen once. The CDR3 reads CSARSSGGSGNTIYF. The CDR3 nucleotides are TGCAGTGCTAGGTCTTCAGGGGGATCTGGAAACACCATATATTTT. This chain uses TRBV20-1 with TRBJ1-3; 7 nucleotides align to TRBD1. This CDR3 region has 15 residues. Germline CDR1 reads DFQATT; CDR2 reads SNEGSKA (reference sequence). V was pared by 3 bases and J by 1 base, with 6 bases of the junction left unmatched.

V and J are TRBV18 and TRBJ2-3; TRBD1 matches 9 bases. From germline, CDR1 is KGHSH and CDR2 LQKENI. Unmatched junction bases numbered 17, after V lost 6 bases and J lost 1 base. The CDR3 loop spans 19 amino acids. The CDR3 DNA is TGTGCCAGCTCTACCGGATCGGGACAGGGATCTGCTGGCACAGATACGCAGTATTTT. It translates to CASSTGSGQGSAGTDTQYF.

This chain connects TRBV7-9 to TRBJ1-4, with a weak D call TRBD1 (6 bases). CDR1 and CDR2 (germline): SEHNR, FQNEAQ (reference sequence). The CDR3 has 14 residues. Deletions cut 5 bases from V and 7 bases from J, with 14 bases between. In DNA form, the CDR3 reads TGTGCCAGCAGCACGACCGAAGGGGGTGAAAAACTGTTTTTT. The encoded protein is CASSTTEGGEKLFF.

This clonotype was detected only a few times. The chain links TRBV5-1 to TRBJ1-2; perhaps TRBD1 as D (6 bases). V was pared by 4 bases and J by 2 bases, with 12 bases between. This CDR3 contains 14 residues. Germline V gives CDR1 SGHRS, CDR2 YFSETQ. As DNA, the CDR3 is TGCGCCAGCAGCGACCCGGGACAAAACTATGGCTACACCTTC. Translating it yields CASSDPGQNYGYTF.

The chain employs TRBV19 and TRBJ2-1; 10 bases match TRBD2. The CDR3 contains 15 residues. After removal of 5 bases from V and 5 bases from J, the junction contained 6 bases not matched to a gene. Germline assignment: CDR1 LNHDA and CDR2 SQIVND (reference sequence). This CDR3 is CASSPAGLADNEQFF. The CDR3 DNA sequence: TGTGCCAGTAGTCCAGCCGGACTAGCGGACAATGAGCAGTTCTTC. Based on the CDR3 plus reference TRBV19 and TRBJ2-1, the full variable domain is DGGITQSPKYLFRKEGQNVTLSCEQNLNHDAMYWYRQDPGQGLRLIYYSQIVNDFQKGDIAEGYSVSREKKESFPLTVTSAQKNPTAFYLCASSPAGLADNEQFFGPGTRLTVL.

This rearrangement joins TRBV20-1 to TRBJ2-1; unclear D gene. Germline values: CDR1 DFQATT, CDR2 SNEGSKA (reference sequence). The length of the CDR3 is 14 residues. V was trimmed by 4 bases and J by 0 bases, leaving 10 bases between them. The CDR3 loop is CSANGPDSYNEQFF. Written as DNA, the CDR3 is TGCAGTGCTAATGGACCGGACTCCTACAATGAGCAGTTCTTC.